This entry features one T cell receptor (beta chain) sequence. The sample originates from a study of blood T cell repertoires in COVID-19. Overall study: The samples span acute and convalescent COVID-19 from the United States, Italy and Spain. The cDNA or gDNA used as material had been derived from T cells, B-cell-depleted T cells, or PBMCs.

V dropped 6 bases and J dropped 6 bases, with 3 bases sitting between them. The CDR3 sequence is 10 residues long. Germline V gene sequence: CDR1 KGHSH, CDR2 LQKENI. As handled by the study authors: Estimation of nucleated cell counts was performed using reference gene primer amplification. The assay was immunoSEQ multiplex PCR, and TCRdb's table has in-frame clones only and misses some. V and J calls and clone size follow that table, whereas D and trimming were derived from the DNA. Seen here are around 240,000 clones, approximately 82% observed once, and the top ten hold about 2%. V and J are TRBV18 and TRBJ2-1; D is uncertain. The origin of this receptor is a woman of 80 years or more with acute or convalescent COVID-19. The sample taken for sequencing was peripheral blood. The CDR3 DNA follows: TGTGCCAGCTCCCTCAATGAGCAGTTCTTC. As protein: CASSLNEQFF.